This TCR beta chain originates from a study of human T cells and chemical hapten exposure. This clonotype was detected ten times or more. Time point given: pre-sensitization, week 0. Treatment noted: therapeutic diphenylcyclopropenone sensitization with weekly scalp DPC. The study drew its donors from alopecia patients who were 18 to 70 years old and suitable for DPC. The germline V gene encodes CDR1 MDHEN and CDR2 SYDVKM. This CDR3 comprises 16 residues. Losses at the gene ends were 3 bases for V and 7 bases for J; bases not matched to a gene: 11. TCRdb re-analysed the RACE reads in MiXCR, keeping a single row per CDR3 protein. The sample includes about 68,000 distinct CDR3 sequences, 9.5% to 12% seen only once; the top ten take 4.5% to 6.5%.

The receptor was derived from a woman in her 50s with alopecia areata. Some clones in this sample may be carry-over from other donors' samples. The sample was whole blood, taken in connection with sensitization to the hapten diphenylcyclopropenone (DPC). The rearrangement uses TRBV28 and TRBJ2-5; 10 bases map to TRBD1. CDR3 amino acids: CASSFMGQGIRGTQYF. The CDR3 bases are TGTGCCAGCAGTTTTATGGGACAGGGGATAAGAGGGACCCAGTACTTC.